This T cell receptor beta chain was observed in a study of T cells in Graves' hyperthyroidism and ophthalmopathy. Study overall: Peripheral blood collection took place at initial diagnosis, before any treatment. Study conclusions and caveats: Using 13 V-J features, a model discriminated ophthalmopathy from stable hyperthyroidism.

A note on this clonotype: The antigen is not known.

Amplification of TCR beta CDR3 regions was performed using RNA transcripts as template. A set of HTBI primers served as the primers for a first-round RT-PCR of the TCR CDR3. Each CDR3 protein gets one entry after TCRdb re-called the multiplex PCR reads with MiXCR. This sample has under 300,000 distinct CDR3 sequences, with roughly 15% found just once. The CDR3 runs 17 residues. From germline, CDR1 is SGDLS and CDR2 YYNGEE. Deletions cut 4 bases from V and 1 base from J, with 20 bases between. The chain couples TRBV9 to TRBJ1-1; unclear D gene. Sequenced material: blood. The TCR originated in a woman between 40 and 55 years old with Graves' hyperthyroidism that later progressed to Graves' ophthalmopathy. CDR3 protein: CASSLSGGPLENTEAFF. Here the CDR3 DNA reads TGTGCCAGCAGCCTTTCGGGAGGGCCCTTGGAGAACACTGAAGCTTTCTTT.